This T cell receptor beta chain came from a study of cytomegalovirus exposure and HLA in healthy donors. The PCR made use of 60 Vbeta and 13 Jbeta primers. The repertoire was sequenced with immunoSEQ multiplex PCR; TCRdb's copy has only in-frame clones and lacks some. The table lists 150,000 or so clones, less than 85% of them singletons, with approximately 4.3% in the top ten. This clone was observed a handful of times. The antigen remains unidentified. Broader study findings: From TCR beta sequences, most subjects' HLA-A and HLA-B alleles were reportedly predicted accurately.

Germline trimming cut 2 bases from V and 7 bases from J; bases unmatched to any gene: 3. This CDR3 is 14 amino acids long. CDR1 and CDR2 from the germline V gene are MNHNY and SVGAGI (reference sequence). The sample was PBMCs. The sequence was obtained from a man in his late teens or twenties in good health and CMV-seropositive. This chain uses TRBV6-6 with TRBJ2-1, with 9 bases lining up with TRBD2. The DNA of the CDR3 is TGTGCCAGCAGTTACGGGCTAGCGGGGAATGAGCAGTTCTTC. It is translated as CASSYGLAGNEQFF.